The 32 T cell receptor beta chains below come from one sample, sequenced in a study of spatial heterogeneity in lung cancer. A single record per CDR3 protein comes from TCRdb applying MiXCR to the 5' RACE reads. This table holds 10,000 to 12,000 distinct CDR3 sequences, nearly 5.5% found once. Time point indicated: sample taken at primary tumor resection. No cell sorting; template was whole RNA from tumor, lung tissue or PBMC. This material consisted of PBMCs, taken at surgery. Every receptor here comes from a male donor with early-stage non-small cell lung cancer.

This clonotype was seen repeatedly, ten times or more. The V and J genes are TRBV12-3 or TRBV12-4 and TRBJ2-1; a weak D match, TRBD1 (6 bases). This CDR3 is 14 amino acids long. Trimming took off 5 bases at V and 1 base at J, with 9 bases between the two ends. CDR3 sequence: CASSPDRSYNEQFF. CDR3 bases: TGTGCCAGCAGTCCCGACAGGTCCTACAATGAGCAGTTCTTC.

This clonotype was found a few times. The chain is built from TRBV24-1 and TRBJ2-1; D might be TRBD1 (5 bases). Trimming cost V 5 bases and J 8 bases, with 24 bases left between them. This CDR3 has 17 residues. Germline V lookup: CDR1 KGHDR, CDR2 SFDVKD. CDR3 loop: CATSGEHTLQGRDEQFF. Here the CDR3 DNA reads TGTGCCACCAGTGGCGAGCATACTCTGCAGGGAAGGGATGAGCAGTTCTTC.

This clonotype occurred many times. The rearrangement links TRBV29-1 to TRBJ2-1; TRBD2 is a possible D gene (5 bases). Between the trimmed V and J ends, which lost 4 bases and 9 bases, there was a span of 10 bases. This CDR3 is built from 11 residues. Germline CDR1 is SQVTM and CDR2 is ANQGSEA. CDR3 amino acids: CSVGREGEQFF. The CDR3 coding sequence is TGCAGCGTTGGCCGCGAGGGTGAGCAGTTCTTC.

V is TRBV6-2 or TRBV6-3 and J is TRBJ1-5; TRBD1 aligns across 9 bases. CDR3 length equals 14 residues. V lost 8 bases to trimming and J lost 7 bases; unmatched junction nucleotides: 9. CDR1 and CDR2 from the germline V gene are MNHEY and SVGEGT. The CDR3 DNA follows: TGTGCCAGCTCCTCGGGACAGGGCGGGCAGCCCCAGCATTTT. It is translated as CASSSGQGGQPQHF.

In this sample, this clonotype is medium-sized. J is TRBJ1-1 and V is TRBV5-1; no definite D call. V was trimmed by 4 bases and J by 4 bases, leaving 14 bases between them. This CDR3 contains 14 residues. CDR1 is SGHRS, CDR2 YFSETQ, per germline. This CDR3 is CASSVTGQSTEAFF. CDR3 sequence (DNA): TGCGCCAGCAGCGTGACGGGCCAGAGCACTGAAGCTTTCTTT.

A single count supports this clonotype. A single base separates this from a much larger clone, so it may be a read error. This chain joins TRBV15 and TRBJ2-7; TRBD1 or TRBD2 may be the D gene (6 bases each). Trimming took 0 bases from V and 5 from J, leaving 14 bases between them. Germline V gene lookup returns CDR1 LNHNV and CDR2 YYDKDF (reference sequence). The length of the CDR3 is 15 residues. The CDR3 nucleotides read TGTGCCACCAGCAGAGATCAGGGGACTTTCCACGAGCAGTACTTC. This sequence encodes CATSRDQGTFHEQYF. The variable domain in full, completed from reference TRBV15 and TRBJ2-7, reads DAMVIQNPRYQVTQFGKPVTLSCSQTLNHNVMYWYQQKSSQAPKLLFHYYDKDFNNEADTPDNFQSRRPNTSFCFLDIRSPGLGDTAMYLCATSRDQGTFHEQYFGPGTRLTVT.

This clonotype has ten or more counts. CDR3 protein: CASSPVRQGNTEAFF. CDR3 nucleotides: TGTGCCAGCTCACCCGTACGACAGGGGAACACTGAAGCTTTCTTT. This sequence joins TRBV18 and TRBJ1-1; 7 nucleotides line up with TRBD1. CDR1 is KGHSH and CDR2 is LQKENI in the germline V gene. The CDR3 has 15 residues. J lost 1 base, V lost 3 bases, and 5 bases had no gene match.

This clonotype was recorded at least ten times. This chain's CDR3 is CSAVEWIGNEQFF. The CDR3 nucleotides read TGCAGCGCCGTCGAATGGATCGGGAATGAGCAGTTCTTC. The chain carries TRBV29-1 and TRBJ2-1; D is undetermined. Germline loops: CDR1 SQVTM, CDR2 ANQGSEA. V lost 7 bases to trimming and J lost 7 bases, with 17 bases between them. This CDR3 is built from 13 residues.

This clonotype has a count of ten or more. The chain carries TRBV28 and TRBJ1-2; D is ambiguous. Germline CDR1 MDHEN, CDR2 SYDVKM. This CDR3 contains 13 residues. V was shortened by 9 bases and J by 4 bases, with 15 bases between the two germline ends. The CDR3: CASYASPSYGYTF. CDR3 coding DNA: TGTGCCAGTTATGCCTCGCCCTCCTATGGCTACACCTTC.

This clonotype has only a few counts. The chain carries TRBV14 and TRBJ1-1; TRBD1 is a possible D gene (6 bases). The germline V and J ends were trimmed by 6 bases and 0 bases, with 20 bases remaining between them. CDR1 is SGHDN, CDR2 FVKESK, per germline. This CDR3 is 17 amino acids long. In DNA form, the CDR3 reads TGTGCCAGCAGACCTGGGACACCCGTGCGAATGAACACTGAAGCTTTCTTT. Protein product: CASRPGTPVRMNTEAFF. Looking up the rest from reference TRBV14 and TRBJ1-1 gives the full variable domain: EAGVTQFPSHSVIEKGQTVTLRCDPISGHDNLYWYRRVMGKEIKFLLHFVKESKQDESGMPNNRFLAERTGGTYSTLKVQPAELEDSGVYFCASRPGTPVRMNTEAFFGQGTRLTVV.

V usage is TRBV27 and J usage is TRBJ2-7, with unresolved D. Trimming cost V 3 bases and J 2 bases, with 8 bases left between them. The germline gives CDR1 MNHEY, CDR2 SMNVEV (reference sequence). There are 13 residues in the CDR3. The CDR3 region is CASSFTQAYEQYF. In DNA form, the CDR3 reads TGTGCCAGCAGTTTCACCCAGGCCTACGAGCAGTACTTC.

This chain uses TRBV5-5 with TRBJ2-2, with 10 bases lining up with TRBD1. With 4 bases clipped from V and 7 bases from J, the junction kept 7 bases outside the gene matches. CDR1 SGHKS and CDR2 YYEKEE come from the germline V gene (reference sequence). The CDR3 has 15 residues. In DNA, the CDR3 is TGTGCCAGCAGCAGGGACAGGGGAGGAGGCGGGGAGCTGTTTTTT. Amino acid sequence: CASSRDRGGGGELFF.

In this sample, this clonotype turned up many times. V usage is TRBV11-2 and J usage is TRBJ2-1; D is possibly TRBD1 (6 bases). CDR1 is SGHAT and CDR2 is FQNNGV in the germline V gene. Trimming removed 2 bases from V and 8 bases from J, with 16 bases in between. The CDR3 length is 15 residues. Written as DNA, the CDR3 is TGTGCCAGCAGCTTAATGGGGGCAGATGCAGATGAGCAGTTCTTC. Amino acid sequence: CASSLMGADADEQFF.

This clonotype has at least ten counts. The V and J genes are TRBV2 and TRBJ2-7; 8 nucleotides line up with TRBD1. The CDR3 consists of 15 residues. Losses at the gene ends were 2 bases for V and 2 bases for J; bases not matched to a gene: 5. CDR1 is SNHLY and CDR2 is FYNNEI in the germline V gene. CDR3 protein: CASSERGQVTYEQYF. As DNA, the CDR3 is TGTGCCAGCAGTGAAAGGGGACAGGTCACCTACGAGCAGTACTTC.

This clonotype occurred a few times. The J gene is TRBJ1-2, the V gene TRBV20-1, with TRBD1 matching 8 bases. The CDR3 runs to 13 residues. Germline values: CDR1 DFQATT, CDR2 SNEGSKA (reference sequence). V gave up 3 bases and J gave up 5 bases; unmatched junction bases: 5. In nucleotides, the CDR3 is TGCAGTGCTAGCGACAGGGGAGGGTATGGCTACACCTTC. Its translation is CSASDRGGYGYTF.

This clonotype was counted many times. The V call is TRBV4-3, the J call TRBJ2-7; 10 bases map to TRBD1. The CDR3 loop spans 14 amino acids. Germline assignment: CDR1 LGHNA and CDR2 YSLEER. Losses at the gene ends were 4 bases for V and 6 bases for J; bases not matched to a gene: 6. CDR3 residues: CASSPGTGEAEQYF. For the CDR3, the DNA is TGCGCCAGCAGCCCCGGGACAGGGGAGGCCGAGCAGTACTTC.

This clonotype came up a few times. The chain joins TRBV20-1 to TRBJ2-4; no reliable D call. With 3 bases removed from V and 7 bases from J, the gap between germline ends came to 7 bases. CDR1 and CDR2 from the germline V gene are DFQATT and SNEGSKA (reference sequence). This CDR3 is 11 amino acids long. CDR3 protein: CSASLGNIQYF. For the CDR3, the DNA is TGCAGTGCTAGTTTGGGGAACATTCAGTACTTC.

This clonotype is labeled as medium-sized. The chain joins TRBV29-1 to TRBJ1-2; D might be TRBD1 (6 bases). Per the germline V gene, CDR1 is SQVTM and CDR2 is ANQGSEA. This CDR3 spans 13 amino acids. The germline V and J ends were trimmed by 7 bases and 1 base, with 13 bases remaining between them. DNA of the CDR3: TGCAGCGGTGGGGGGGCCGGTAACTATGGCTACACCTTC. Protein product: CSGGGAGNYGYTF.

This clonotype was seen at least ten times. The DNA of the CDR3 is TGTGCCAGCAGCTTAGTTTCGGCAGGGAAAGAAGCTTTCTTT. Translating gives CASSLVSAGKEAFF. The chain recombines TRBV7-2 with TRBJ1-1; D is possibly TRBD1 (5 bases). Germline V lookup: CDR1 SGHTA, CDR2 FQGNSA. V lost 1 base and J 8 bases, leaving 14 bases between the germline ends. The CDR3 has 14 residues.

This clonotype was seen repeatedly, ten times or more. The gene calls are TRBV7-9 and TRBJ2-1, with D maybe TRBD2 (5 bases). Germline values: CDR1 SEHNR, CDR2 FQNEAQ (reference sequence). Trimming took 5 bases from V and 4 from J, leaving 15 bases between them. This CDR3 has 15 amino acids. CDR3 DNA sequence: TGTGCCAGCAGCCCGAACCTGAGGGTATACAATGAGCAGTTCTTC. This translates into CASSPNLRVYNEQFF.

Ten or more counts support this clonotype. V gene TRBV7-9 combines with J gene TRBJ1-1; D unclear. Trimming shortened V by 1 base and J by 3 bases, and 9 bases separated the two germline ends. There are 14 residues in the CDR3. Germline values: CDR1 SEHNR, CDR2 FQNEAQ (reference sequence). The CDR3 DNA reads TGTGCCAGCAGCTTAGATCCATGGGACACTGAAGCTTTCTTT. Amino acid sequence: CASSLDPWDTEAFF.

By frequency in the sample, this clonotype is medium-sized. V and J are TRBV6-2 or TRBV6-3 and TRBJ2-3; D might be TRBD1 (6 bases). The germline gives CDR1 MNHEY, CDR2 SVGEGT. V shed 0 bases and J shed 4 bases, with 8 bases lying between them. This CDR3 is built from 14 residues. The CDR3 DNA reads as TGTGCCAGCAGTTACTCACAGGGAGCAGATACGCAGTATTTT. Residues: CASSYSQGADTQYF.

This clonotype occurred many times. This chain connects TRBV25-1 to TRBJ1-5; D gene unclear. Germline V CDR1 and CDR2: MGHDK, SYGVNS. The CDR3 loop spans 13 amino acids. V shed 8 bases and J shed 4 bases, with 12 bases lying between them. The CDR3 loop reads CASSPPGNQPQHF. The CDR3 DNA reads as TGTGCCAGCTCCCCCCCGGGGAATCAGCCCCAGCATTTT.

This clonotype was observed at least ten times. This may be a read error: a much more frequent sequence differs by one nucleotide. The CDR3 DNA sequence: TGTGCCAGCAGTTTCCGCCCCGGAGGGAGGGGGGGCGGAGAGCAGTACTTC. Its translation is CASSFRPGGRGGGEQYF. The chain has TRBV28 and TRBJ2-7, with D perhaps TRBD2 (7 bases). The V end was cut by 3 bases, the J end by 7 bases, with 25 bases between. The CDR3 loop spans 17 amino acids. CDR1 is MDHEN and CDR2 is SYDVKM in the germline V gene.

This clonotype was seen many times. The chain recombines TRBV6-2 or TRBV6-3 with TRBJ2-3; D ambiguous. The germline gives CDR1 MNHEY, CDR2 SVGEGT. The CDR3 length is 13 residues. V lost 6 bases to trimming and J lost 4 bases, with 11 bases between them. The CDR3 here is CASSFVPSDTQYF. CDR3 DNA sequence: TGTGCCAGCAGCTTTGTTCCTTCAGATACGCAGTATTTT.

This clonotype occurred many times. The chain carries TRBV6-2 or TRBV6-3 and TRBJ2-5; D perhaps matches TRBD2 (5 bases). The ends were cut back, 2 bases at V and 2 bases at J, with 9 bases in the middle. The CDR3 covers 14 residues. Germline CDR1 MNHEY, CDR2 SVGEGT. In DNA form, the CDR3 reads TGTGCCAGCAGTTACGAGGGCACGCAAGAGACCCAGTACTTC. This gives the protein CASSYEGTQETQYF.

Ten or more counts support this clonotype. The CDR3: CASSQPSGGTQYF. Here the CDR3 DNA reads TGTGCCAGCAGCCAGCCATCGGGCGGTACGCAGTATTTT. The chain couples TRBV9 to TRBJ2-3; no clear D gene. The CDR3 length is 13 residues. The V end lost 4 bases, the J end lost 8 bases, and 14 bases lay between the germline ends. CDR1 is SGDLS, CDR2 YYNGEE, per germline. Drawing the rest from reference TRBV9 and TRBJ2-3, the complete variable domain is DSGVTQTPKHLITATGQRVTLRCSPRSGDLSVYWYQQSLDQGLQFLIQYYNGEERAKGNILERFSAQQFPDLHSELNLSSLELGDSALYFCASSQPSGGTQYFGPGTRLTVL.

This clonotype has a handful of counts. The chain recombines TRBV7-9 with TRBJ2-3; D may correspond to TRBD1 or TRBD2 (5 bases each). Between the trimmed V and J ends, which lost 6 bases and 2 bases, there was a span of 15 bases. CDR3 size: 15 residues. Per germline, CDR1 SEHNR and CDR2 FQNEAQ (reference sequence). In DNA form, the CDR3 reads TGTGCCAGCAGACAACCGGGACGGAACACAGATACGCAGTATTTT. Amino acid sequence: CASRQPGRNTDTQYF.

Many counts were recorded for this clonotype. The chain uses TRBV3-1 and TRBJ2-3; D gene uncertain. Germline CDR1 LGHDT, CDR2 YNNKEL (reference sequence). V lost 4 bases and J 2 bases, leaving 10 bases between the germline ends. This CDR3 spans 14 amino acids. For the CDR3, the DNA is TGTGCCAGCAGCCCCTCGACCACCACAGATACGCAGTATTTT. Residues: CASSPSTTTDTQYF.

This clonotype is termed medium-sized. The V call is TRBV18, the J call TRBJ2-7; 11 bases are a match to TRBD2. Germline lookup yields CDR1 KGHSH and CDR2 LQKENI. This CDR3 spans 16 amino acids. Unmatched junction bases numbered 10, after V lost 5 bases and J lost 4 bases. The CDR3 reads CASSTTLAGELYEQYF. The CDR3 region has the DNA TGTGCCAGCTCAACCACACTAGCGGGGGAATTATACGAGCAGTACTTC.

Of note for this clonotype: This sequence may be a read error, since a much larger clone differs from it by one base. This CDR3 reads CASSGQGRIDTQYF. The CDR3 nucleotides read TGTGCCAGCAGCGGACAGGGGCGCATAGATACGCAGTATTTT. The rearrangement uses TRBV28 and TRBJ2-3; 9 nucleotides align to TRBD1. V trimming: 6 bases; J trimming: 5 bases; junction bases outside the gene matches: 6. CDR3 length: 14 amino acids. The germline V gene has CDR1 MDHEN and CDR2 SYDVKM.

The sample holds many counts of this clonotype. The chain joins TRBV28 to TRBJ2-5, with 11 bases that match TRBD1. J was trimmed by 4 bases and V by 4 bases; bases with no gene match: 2. The CDR3 sequence is 14 residues long. Germline CDR1 MDHEN, CDR2 SYDVKM. The CDR3 DNA reads as TGTGCCAGCAGTTCCGGGACAGGGGGAGAGACCCAGTACTTC. Translated: CASSSGTGGETQYF.